These 24 T cell receptor beta chains were sequenced from one sample in a study of human T cells and chemical hapten exposure. TCRdb redid the calling of the RACE reads with MiXCR, one entry per CDR3 protein. This sample yields about 160,000 distinct CDR3 sequences, of which approximately 30% are seen a single time; approximately 2.1% belongs to the top ten. The time point here: patch test 3, about 24 weeks after DPC sensitization. Treatment reported: therapeutic diphenylcyclopropenone sensitization with weekly scalp DPC. The material was whole blood, obtained in connection with sensitization to the hapten diphenylcyclopropenone (DPC). The receptors come from a woman under 30 with alopecia areata. Some clones in this sample may be carry-over from other donors' samples.

This clonotype was seen more than once but under ten times. The V gene is TRBV29-1, the J gene TRBJ2-4, with a tentative D call TRBD1 (6 bases). This CDR3 is built from 14 residues. Germline V lookup: CDR1 SQVTM, CDR2 ANQGSEA. V shed 7 bases and J shed 1 base, with 14 bases lying between them. CDR3 residues: CSATGNLAKNIQYF. As DNA, the CDR3 is TGCAGCGCCACAGGGAATCTGGCCAAAAACATTCAGTACTTC.

Concerning this clonotype: An end of the junction differs from the germline gene, which may be a read error. J is TRBJ1-6 and V is TRBV27; D is undetermined. The CDR3 spans 14 residues. The V gene's germline CDR1 is MNHEY and CDR2 SMNVEV (reference sequence). CDR3 sequence: CVSSSSRYNSPLHF. The CDR3 DNA follows: TGTGTCAGCAGTTCTTCACGGTATAATTCACCCCTCCACTTT.

The genes are TRBV24-1 and TRBJ2-3; 11 nucleotides match TRBD2. This CDR3 has 16 residues. The germline V gene has CDR1 KGHDR and CDR2 SFDVKD. V dropped 4 bases and J dropped 6; count of bases not matched to a gene: 8. CDR3 protein: CATSDSTSGSTDTQYF. The DNA for the CDR3 is TGTGCCACCAGTGACTCCACTAGCGGGAGTACGGATACGCAGTATTTT.

This clonotype has more than one count but fewer than ten. The DNA for the CDR3 is TGTGCCAGCAGCCAAGTTGGACAGGGCGACACTGAAGCTTTCTTT. This encodes CASSQVGQGDTEAFF. V is TRBV4-2 and J is TRBJ1-1, with 8 bases fitting TRBD1. The CDR3 has 15 amino acids. Trimming at V came to 1 base and at J to 3 bases, leaving 4 bases not matched to a gene. Germline lookup yields CDR1 LGHNA and CDR2 YNFKEQ.

The chain combines TRBV29-1 with TRBJ1-2; TRBD1 is a possible D gene (5 bases). V dropped 7 bases and J dropped 4 bases, with 16 bases sitting between them. CDR1 is SQVTM, CDR2 ANQGSEA, per germline. CDR3 length: 13 residues. In DNA, the CDR3 is TGCAGCGCCGCCACAGGCAGCCTCTATGGCTACACCTTC. Amino acid sequence: CSAATGSLYGYTF. The full variable domain, its missing parts supplied by reference TRBV29-1 and TRBJ1-2, is SAVISQKPSRDICQRGTSLTIQCQVDSQVTMMFWYRQQPGQSLTLIATANQGSEATYESGFVIDKFPISRPNLTFSTLTVSNMSPEDSSIYLCSAATGSLYGYTFGSGTRLTVV.

In its sample, this clonotype was seen a few times. The V and J genes are TRBV4-2 and TRBJ2-7, with unresolved D. The length of the CDR3 is 14 residues. Germline V gives CDR1 LGHNA, CDR2 YNFKEQ. With 1 base removed from V and 0 bases from J, the gap between germline ends came to 7 bases. The CDR3 here is CASSQAASSYEQYF. The CDR3 coding sequence is TGTGCCAGCAGCCAAGCGGCAAGCTCCTACGAGCAGTACTTC.

This clonotype has a handful of counts. The rearrangement links TRBV20-1 to TRBJ1-2; D gene unclear. Germline V lookup: CDR1 DFQATT, CDR2 SNEGSKA (reference sequence). Trimming pared 0 bases from V and 3 bases from J, leaving 8 bases between. CDR3 length: 13 residues. This CDR3 reads CSARDQRDYGYTF. The CDR3 DNA reads TGCAGTGCTAGAGATCAGAGGGACTATGGCTACACCTTC.

In this sample, this clonotype turned up a few times. The genes are TRBV29-1 and TRBJ2-3; 8 bases fit TRBD2. The CDR3 totals 15 residues. Germline CDR1 SQVTM, CDR2 ANQGSEA. V trimming: 0 bases; J trimming: 3 bases; junction bases outside the gene matches: 5. The CDR3 loop is CSVEDRGGRTDTQYF. CDR3 DNA sequence: TGCAGCGTTGAAGATCGTGGCGGGAGGACAGATACGCAGTATTTT.

This clonotype was detected a few times. The rearrangement uses TRBV9 and TRBJ2-1; D is possibly TRBD1 or TRBD2 (6 bases each). This CDR3 is built from 15 residues. The ends were cut back, 4 bases at V and 7 bases at J, with 18 bases in the middle. Looked up from germline, CDR1 is SGDLS and CDR2 is YYNGEE. The CDR3 bases are TGTGCCAGCAGCCCCACCTGGGGGGCCGATAATGAGCAGTTCTTC. This codes for CASSPTWGADNEQFF. The full variable domain, rest sourced from reference TRBV9 and TRBJ2-1, is DSGVTQTPKHLITATGQRVTLRCSPRSGDLSVYWYQQSLDQGLQFLIQYYNGEERAKGNILERFSAQQFPDLHSELNLSSLELGDSALYFCASSPTWGADNEQFFGPGTRLTVL.

This clonotype showed up just a few times. The CDR3 spells CASSLDAGLDTQYF. The CDR3 DNA reads TGCGCCAGCAGCTTGGACGCAGGCTTAGATACGCAGTATTTT. This chain joins TRBV5-1 and TRBJ2-3; D uncertain. V gave up 0 bases and J gave up 5 bases, with 10 bases separating them. The CDR3 sequence is 14 residues long. Germline CDR1 SGHRS, CDR2 YFSETQ.

This clonotype was counted a few times. V gene TRBV4-1 combines with J gene TRBJ1-6; TRBD1 matches at 7 bases. Germline-derived CDR1 and CDR2 are MGHRA and YSYEKL. The CDR3 runs 15 residues. J gave up 9 bases and V 0 bases, and 5 bases lay outside the gene matches. The CDR3 loop is CASSQDTGVGSPLHF. For the CDR3, the DNA is TGCGCCAGCAGCCAAGATACAGGGGTTGGTTCACCCCTCCACTTT.

This clonotype was detected a few times. The chain employs TRBV6-5 and TRBJ2-3, with D possibly being TRBD2 (6 bases). CDR1 MNHEY and CDR2 SVGAGI come from the germline V gene. Trimming cost V 6 bases and J 5 bases, with 15 bases left between them. The CDR3 extends over 14 amino acids. The CDR3 sequence is CASSGEVRGDTQYF. CDR3 nucleotides: TGTGCCAGCAGCGGGGAGGTGAGAGGAGATACGCAGTATTTT.

The genes are TRBV20-1 and TRBJ2-3, with D possibly being TRBD2 (6 bases). The CDR3 extends over 13 amino acids. Germline assignment: CDR1 DFQATT and CDR2 SNEGSKA (reference sequence). Trimming removed 6 bases at V and 4 bases at J, with 14 bases between. CDR3: CSAETGVADTQYF. The CDR3 DNA reads TGCAGTGCCGAGACGGGGGTGGCAGATACGCAGTATTTT.

This clonotype was seen more than once but under ten times. V usage is TRBV21-1 and J usage is TRBJ2-5. TRBV21-1 is reported as a pseudogene. This CDR3 is built from 15 residues. The CDR3 region is CASSKVGTEYATQYF. CDR3 DNA: TGTGCCAGCAGCAAAGTCGGCACAGAATATGCAACCCAGTACTTC.

The chain links TRBV21-1 to TRBJ1-1; the table's D call TRBD1 went unverified against the DNA. TRBV21-1 is a known pseudogene. The CDR3 loop spans 13 amino acids. This CDR3 is CASLGQTNTEAFF. The CDR3 DNA sequence: TGTGCCAGCCTGGGACAGACGAACACTGAAGCTTTCTTT.

The gene calls are TRBV6-1 and TRBJ2-7, with TRBD1 matching 9 bases. The CDR3 runs 13 residues. CDR1 is MNHNS and CDR2 is SASEGT in the germline V gene. J gave up 7 bases and V 10 bases, and 11 bases lay outside the gene matches. CDR3: CAIHRGLRQEQYF. The DNA for the CDR3 is TGTGCCATCCACAGGGGGCTGCGTCAAGAGCAGTACTTC.

For the CDR3, the DNA is TGTGCCAGCAGTTCCTCTGCGGATACGCAGTATTTT. Its protein is CASSSSADTQYF. The V gene is TRBV27, the J gene TRBJ2-3; D gene unclear. V shed 4 bases and J shed 6 bases, with 8 bases lying between them. There are 12 residues in the CDR3. CDR1 is MNHEY and CDR2 is SMNVEV in the germline V gene (reference sequence).

This chain connects TRBV7-9 to TRBJ2-1, with D maybe TRBD2 (5 bases). The germline V gene has CDR1 SEHNR and CDR2 FQNEAQ (reference sequence). The CDR3 contains 15 residues. Trimming removed 1 base from V and 0 bases from J, with 7 bases in between. The CDR3 sequence: CASSLGTGSYNEQFF. The CDR3 DNA reads TGTGCCAGCAGCTTAGGGACTGGCTCCTACAATGAGCAGTTCTTC.

This clonotype has a handful of counts. The CDR3 nucleotides are TGTGCCAGCAGCGGGGCGGGGGACACAGATACGCAGTATTTT. It specifies CASSGAGDTDTQYF. V gene TRBV5-4 combines with J gene TRBJ2-3; TRBD2 aligns across 7 bases. V was pared by 4 bases and J by 2 bases, with 4 bases of the junction left unmatched. This CDR3 is 14 amino acids long. CDR1 and CDR2 (germline): SGHNT, YYREEE (reference sequence).

J is TRBJ1-1 and V is TRBV5-6; 8 nucleotides line up with TRBD1. The trim removed 4 bases at V and 0 bases at J, leaving 8 bases unmatched. Germline CDR1 is SGHDT and CDR2 is YYEEEE. This CDR3 is built from 16 residues. CDR3 region: CASSLPRTGMNTEAFF. The CDR3 region has the DNA TGTGCCAGCAGCCTACCAAGGACAGGGATGAACACTGAAGCTTTCTTT.

This clonotype was detected many times. The CDR3, as DNA: TGTGCTAGTGCCCCGAATGGAGGGGGGGAAGCTTTCTTT. It specifies CASAPNGGGEAFF. J is TRBJ1-1 and V is TRBV12-5, with D maybe TRBD1 (6 bases). CDR1 and CDR2 from the germline V gene are LGHNT and FRNRAP. The CDR3 sequence is 13 residues long. The germline V and J ends were trimmed by 7 bases and 8 bases, with 17 bases remaining between them.

The chain recombines TRBV5-1 with TRBJ1-4; D remains unclear. The CDR3 is 13 amino acids. Germline V gene lookup returns CDR1 SGHRS and CDR2 YFSETQ. V was clipped by 0 bases and J by 14 bases, with 14 bases between them. The CDR3 DNA reads TGCGCCAGCAGCTTGGAGGGCGACCGCCCTCTGTTTTTT. It encodes CASSLEGDRPLFF. The full variable domain, completed using reference TRBV5-1 and TRBJ1-4, is KAGVTQTPRYLIKTRGQQVTLSCSPISGHRSVSWYQQTPGQGLQFLFEYFSETQRNKGNFPGRFSGRQFSNSRSEMNVSTLELGDSALYLCASSLEGDRPLFFGSGTQLSVL.

This clonotype was seen more than once but under ten times. DNA of the CDR3: TGTGCCAGCAGCGCGGGGGGACTAGCGGGAGTTAATACGCAGTATTTT. It translates to CASSAGGLAGVNTQYF. This sequence joins TRBV9 and TRBJ2-3; 14 nucleotides agree with TRBD2. CDR1 is SGDLS, CDR2 YYNGEE, per germline. V trimming: 3 bases; J trimming: 7 bases; junction bases outside the gene matches: 7. This CDR3 spans 16 amino acids.

The chain has TRBV4-1 and TRBJ2-3, with 9 nucleotides matching TRBD2. The CDR3 has 15 amino acids. CDR1 and CDR2 (germline): MGHRA, YSYEKL. V was clipped by 4 bases and J by 7 bases; unmatched bases: 9. Here the CDR3 DNA reads TGCGCCAGCAGCCCTACTTGGGCTAGCGGGAATACGCAGTATTTT. This translates into CASSPTWASGNTQYF.